A single sample is the source of the 2 T cell receptor beta chains below, sequenced in a study of T cell responses to AZD1222 COVID-19 vaccine. Method: immunoSEQ multiplex PCR; TCRdb's copy keeps in-frame clones and lacks some. The sample carries about 160,000 clones, more than 85% recorded once. This material consisted of peripheral blood, taken on day 0 of AZD1222 vaccination. Receptors were obtained from an adult in good health.

V gene TRBV18 combines with J gene TRBJ1-2, with D hard to call. V gave up 3 bases and J gave up 6 bases, with 17 bases separating them. This CDR3 region has 15 residues. Germline V gene data show CDR1 as KGHSH and CDR2 as LQKENI. CDR3 DNA: TGTGCCAGCTCACCGCCTGATGAACACAAGGATGGCTACACCTTC. Its translation is CASSPPDEHKDGYTF.

The rearrangement uses TRBV28 and TRBJ1-1; D remains unclear. V dropped 1 base and J dropped 1 base, with 7 bases sitting between them. The CDR3 has 14 amino acids. CDR1 and CDR2 (germline): MDHEN, SYDVKM. The DNA of the CDR3 is TGTGCCAGCAGTTTATCCGCCAGGAACACTGAAGCTTTCTTT. Its protein product is CASSLSARNTEAFF.